The 20 T cell receptor beta chains below all came from one sample that was sequenced in a study of T cell responses to AZD1222 COVID-19 vaccine. The protocol was immunoSEQ multiplex PCR, while the TCRdb copy is restricted to in-frame clones and leaves out a portion. Seen here are 150,000 to 180,000 clones, roughly nine tenths observed once, and the top ten hold around 2.9%. The specimen was peripheral blood, collected on day 0 of AZD1222 vaccination. Receptor source: an adult in good health.

This chain connects TRBV5-6 to TRBJ2-4, with 9 bases identical to TRBD1. V lost 4 bases and J lost 6; bases outside the gene matches: 11. From germline, CDR1 is SGHDT and CDR2 YYEEEE. The CDR3 extends over 16 amino acids. The chain's CDR3 is CASSKILQGAGNIQYF. Here the CDR3 DNA reads TGTGCCAGCAGCAAAATACTACAGGGGGCTGGAAACATTCAGTACTTC.

This sequence joins TRBV15 and TRBJ2-1; 7 bases agree with TRBD1. In germline, CDR1 is LNHNV, CDR2 YYDKDF (reference sequence). The CDR3 contains 13 residues. Germline trimming cut 7 bases from V and 3 bases from J; bases unmatched to any gene: 3. The CDR3 DNA follows: TGTGCCACCAAAGACAGGGACTACAATGAGCAGTTCTTC. Its protein is CATKDRDYNEQFF. Variable domain in full (rest from reference TRBV15 and TRBJ2-1): DAMVIQNPRYQVTQFGKPVTLSCSQTLNHNVMYWYQQKSSQAPKLLFHYYDKDFNNEADTPDNFQSRRPNTSFCFLDIRSPGLGDTAMYLCATKDRDYNEQFFGPGTRLTVL.

This chain links TRBV27 with TRBJ2-7; 7 bases are a match to TRBD2. V gave up 6 bases and J gave up 2 bases; unmatched junction bases: 10. Germline CDR1 MNHEY, CDR2 SMNVEV (reference sequence). CDR3 length equals 15 residues. CDR3 coding DNA: TGTGCCAGCAGCCCAGCGGGGCTAGCGGCCTACGAGCAGTACTTC. Translated, it gives CASSPAGLAAYEQYF.

The V gene is TRBV7-9, the J gene TRBJ1-5; 8 nucleotides align to TRBD1. The germline CDR1 and CDR2 sequences are SEHNR and FQNEAQ (reference sequence). The CDR3 runs to 13 residues. V lost 5 bases to trimming and J lost 9 bases; unmatched junction nucleotides: 6. CDR3 amino acids: CASSQGQDTPQHF. In nucleotides, the CDR3 is TGTGCCAGCAGCCAGGGACAGGATACGCCCCAGCATTTT.

V and J are TRBV27 and TRBJ2-7, with D uncertain. CDR3 length: 15 residues. V gave up 6 bases and J gave up 2 bases, with 17 bases separating them. Germline-derived CDR1 and CDR2 are MNHEY and SMNVEV (reference sequence). CDR3 sequence: CASSASPRGAYEQYF. The CDR3 DNA follows: TGTGCCAGCAGCGCAAGTCCCCGAGGAGCCTACGAGCAGTACTTC.

J is TRBJ2-3 and V is TRBV3-1 (or the pseudogene TRBV3-2), with 12 bases lining up with TRBD2. The trim removed 0 bases at V and 0 bases at J, leaving 7 bases unmatched. Germline CDR1 LGHDT, CDR2 YNNKEL (reference sequence). The CDR3 is 19 residues long. DNA for the CDR3: TGTGCCAGCAGCCAAGATGGCCTAGCGGGGGGGACTAGCACAGATACGCAGTATTTT. Translated: CASSQDGLAGGTSTDTQYF.

The gene calls are TRBV27 and TRBJ2-2; D is undetermined. CDR1 MNHEY and CDR2 SMNVEV come from the germline V gene (reference sequence). The V gene lost 2 bases and the J gene lost 2 bases, with 6 bases spanning the gap. This CDR3 region has 14 residues. The chain's CDR3 is CASSLRVNTGELFF. The DNA for the CDR3 is TGTGCCAGCAGTTTAAGGGTTAACACCGGGGAGCTGTTTTTT.

The gene calls are TRBV2 and TRBJ1-2; D gene unclear. Germline V gives CDR1 SNHLY, CDR2 FYNNEI. The CDR3 has 13 residues. Trimming cost V 5 bases and J 6 bases, with 13 bases left between them. The CDR3 DNA reads TGTGCCAGCAGTTTCGAGGTAGTGGATGGCTACACCTTC. Translation gives CASSFEVVDGYTF.

CDR3 sequence reads: CASSLGGAFDYEQYF. CDR3 sequence (DNA): TGTGCCAGCAGCTTAGGCGGGGCCTTCGACTACGAGCAGTACTTC. The chain couples TRBV7-2 to TRBJ2-7, with D tentatively TRBD2 (6 bases). This CDR3 spans 15 amino acids. V lost 1 base and J 3 bases, leaving 13 bases between the germline ends. The germline gives CDR1 SGHTA, CDR2 FQGNSA.

The chain has TRBV27 and TRBJ1-2, with TRBD1 matching over 7 bases. The CDR3 runs to 14 residues. J was trimmed by 6 bases and V by 2 bases; bases with no gene match: 6. The germline gives CDR1 MNHEY, CDR2 SMNVEV (reference sequence). The CDR3 reads CASSLNPRGNGYTF. The CDR3 region has the DNA TGTGCCAGCAGTTTAAATCCCAGGGGGAATGGCTACACCTTC.

In DNA form, the CDR3 reads TGTGCCACCAGCAGGACATACTTGGATGGCTACACCTTC. Translation: CATSRTYLDGYTF. The gene calls are TRBV15 and TRBJ1-2; no firm D call. This CDR3 comprises 13 residues. Trimming cost V 3 bases and J 6 bases, with 11 bases left between them. CDR1 LNHNV and CDR2 YYDKDF come from the germline V gene (reference sequence). The entire variable domain, with the rest obtained from reference TRBV15 and TRBJ1-2, is as follows: DAMVIQNPRYQVTQFGKPVTLSCSQTLNHNVMYWYQQKSSQAPKLLFHYYDKDFNNEADTPDNFQSRRPNTSFCFLDIRSPGLGDTAMYLCATSRTYLDGYTFGSGTRLTVV.

V is TRBV18 and J is TRBJ2-7; D tentatively fits TRBD1 or TRBD2 (5 bases each). V lost 1 base and J 3 bases, leaving 16 bases between the germline ends. The length of the CDR3 is 16 residues. CDR1 is KGHSH, CDR2 LQKENI, per germline. The CDR3 coding sequence is TGTGCCAGCTCACCACGGGGGACGGGAAAGGTCTACGAGCAGTACTTC. It yields the protein CASSPRGTGKVYEQYF.

The V call is TRBV19, the J call TRBJ1-5, with 8 bases that match TRBD1. The CDR3 totals 14 residues. Trimming removed 10 bases from V and 1 base from J; junction bases left unmatched: 6. Germline values: CDR1 LNHDA, CDR2 SQIVND (reference sequence). CDR3 coding DNA: TGTGCCACCACAGGGGGTTTGAGCAATCAGCCCCAGCATTTT. This encodes CATTGGLSNQPQHF.

V and J are TRBV24-1 and TRBJ2-1; a weak D match, TRBD1 (6 bases). Germline V CDR1 and CDR2: KGHDR, SFDVKD. The CDR3 is made up of 13 amino acids. V shed 1 base and J shed 12 bases, with 12 bases lying between them. CDR3 coding DNA: TGTGCCACCAGTGATTTCCAGGGGCATGGGCAGTTCTTC. This translates into CATSDFQGHGQFF.

V is TRBV3-1 (or the pseudogene TRBV3-2) and J is TRBJ1-4; D is unresolved. V was pared by 7 bases and J by 0 bases, with 6 bases between. Germline CDR1 LGHDT, CDR2 YNNKEL (reference sequence). This CDR3 spans 13 amino acids. CDR3 loop: CASKASTNEKLFF. CDR3 DNA: TGTGCCAGCAAGGCCTCAACTAATGAAAAACTGTTTTTT.

This clone rates as large (0.1 to 1%). The chain is built from TRBV11-2 and TRBJ1-3; the D is unclear. With 5 bases removed from V and 2 bases from J, the gap between germline ends came to 13 bases. The germline V gene has CDR1 SGHAT and CDR2 FQNNGV. CDR3 size: 15 residues. The CDR3, as DNA: TGTGCCAGCAGCCCTGGCGGCAGCCCTGGAAACACCATATATTTT. Encoded protein: CASSPGGSPGNTIYF.

There are a few counts of this clone. The chain carries TRBV5-5 and TRBJ2-1; possible D gene TRBD2, 5 bases. Germline V lookup: CDR1 SGHKS, CDR2 YYEKEE (reference sequence). Trimming removed 4 bases at V and 2 bases at J, with 10 bases between. The CDR3 extends over 14 amino acids. For the CDR3, the DNA is TGTGCCAGCAGCCTGGCCGGGGCCTACAATGAGCAGTTCTTC. It codes for CASSLAGAYNEQFF.

In its sample, this clone was seen once. The gene calls are TRBV9 and TRBJ2-2; tentatively, D is TRBD2 (7 bases). Germline CDR1 reads SGDLS; CDR2 reads YYNGEE. The V end was cut by 1 base, the J end by 6 bases, with 13 bases between. The CDR3 sequence is 15 residues long. In DNA form, the CDR3 reads TGTGCCAGCAGCGTACGGGGGGCCGGGGCCGGGGAGCTGTTTTTT. Protein sequence: CASSVRGAGAGELFF.

A single count supports this clone. V and J are TRBV11-2 and TRBJ2-3, with 12 bases lining up with TRBD2. This CDR3 has 16 amino acids. Losses at the gene ends were 5 bases for V and 4 bases for J; bases not matched to a gene: 7. Germline V gene data show CDR1 as SGHAT and CDR2 as FQNNGV. The CDR3 spells CASSPRLAGVADTQYF. In nucleotides, the CDR3 is TGTGCCAGCAGCCCTCGACTAGCGGGGGTAGCAGATACGCAGTATTTT.

The chain uses TRBV16 and TRBJ1-1; a weak D match, TRBD1 (5 bases). This CDR3 is 15 amino acids long. CDR1 and CDR2 from the germline V gene are KGHSY and FQNENV. Trimming left V 2 bases short and J 4 bases short, with 14 bases between. CDR3 in DNA: TGTGCCAGCAGCCAAAGCTCCAGGGCCGGCACTGAAGCTTTCTTT. It specifies CASSQSSRAGTEAFF.